This TCR beta chain originates from a study of cytomegalovirus exposure and HLA in healthy donors. For the study at large: Earlier work reported 100 million or so unique TCR beta sequences from about 179 million T cells. General study points: In vitro confirmation showed a few CMV-associated chains to be CMV antigen specific.

A word on this clone: As yet, its antigen is unknown.

Germline V CDR1 and CDR2: SGHRS, YFSETQ. The length of the CDR3 is 14 residues. V dropped 4 bases and J dropped 6; count of bases not matched to a gene: 7. Amplification used 60 Vbeta primers and 13 Jbeta primers. Only in-frame clones appear in the TCRdb table, and some are missing; sequencing was by immunoSEQ multiplex PCR. Found here are some 120,000 clones, 70% to 80% of them singletons; the top ten hold roughly 10%. This TCR was recovered from a woman between 45 and 60 years old in good health and CMV-seropositive. The chain combines TRBV5-1 with TRBJ1-5, with 7 positions matching TRBD1. The material sequenced was PBMCs. CDR3 sequence (DNA): TGCGCCAGCAGCCCTGAGGGGGCGAGTCAGCCCCAGCATTTT. Translation: CASSPEGASQPQHF.